This entry is about one TCR beta chain. CDR3 size: 16 residues. Per the germline V gene, CDR1 is LNHDA and CDR2 is SQIVND (reference sequence). The V gene lost 8 bases and the J gene lost 0 bases, with 18 bases spanning the gap. Produced via immunoSEQ multiplex PCR; TCRdb's table is partial and in-frame only. The table shows fewer than 250,000 clones, with 83% occurring only once. The record originates from a study of blood T cell repertoires in COVID-19. The TCR sequence derives from a woman in her 40s who had been exposed to COVID-19. Sequenced sample: PBMCs or T cells enriched from blood (not recorded which). The chain couples TRBV19 to TRBJ2-3; a weak D match, TRBD2 (5 bases). The DNA for the CDR3 is TGTGCCAGTTCTAGGGAACGGACGGGGAGCACAGATACGCAGTATTTT. As protein: CASSRERTGSTDTQYF.